The sequence of this T cell receptor (beta chain) was determined in a study of blood T cell repertoires in COVID-19. Study-wide context: The analysed material was cDNA or gDNA that came from T cells, B-cell-depleted T cells, or PBMCs.

Produced via immunoSEQ multiplex PCR; TCRdb's table is partial and in-frame only. The table includes roughly 150,000 clones, around 82% detected once. A single count supports this clone. V lost 3 bases and J lost 1, with 15 bases in between. Germline CDR1 and CDR2: KGHSH and LQKENI. The CDR3 covers 16 residues. Input material: peripheral blood. This rearrangement joins TRBV18 to TRBJ2-5, with D perhaps TRBD2 (5 bases). The TCR comes from a woman in her 70s who had recovered from COVID-19. CDR3 coding DNA: TGTGCCAGCTCACCCTACGCGGGTCAGCTCCAAGAGACCCAGTACTTC. Translation: CASSPYAGQLQETQYF.